This entry describes one T cell receptor beta chain. Its antigen remains unidentified. The entry originates in a study of T cell responses to AZD1222 COVID-19 vaccine. Overall study results and limits: Females outnumbered males among donors, who were mostly white British; clonal diversity was possibly underestimated. In all cases, repertoires were sampled only after the peak T cell response.

Assay: immunoSEQ multiplex PCR; the TCRdb copy retains only in-frame clones and omits some. The sample yields approximately 120,000 clones, nearly 90% seen once. The sequencing used peripheral blood, collected on day 0 of AZD1222 vaccination. The receptor was derived from an adult in good health.

The CDR3 sequence: CATSDPSSGALYNEQFF. As DNA, the CDR3 is TGTGCCACCAGTGACCCGTCCTCGGGGGCCCTTTACAATGAGCAGTTCTTC. The J gene is TRBJ2-1, the V gene TRBV24-1; either TRBD1 or TRBD2 may fit D (6 bases each). Trimming removed 4 bases at V and 4 bases at J, with 19 bases between. Germline CDR1 and CDR2: KGHDR and SFDVKD. The CDR3 is 17 amino acids.